A selection of T cell receptor beta chains follows, all from one sample in a study of cytomegalovirus exposure and HLA in healthy donors. Some clones are missing from TCRdb's copy, which holds only in-frame ones; the method was immunoSEQ multiplex PCR. The data show about 94,000 clones, with around three fifths seen just once and 3.5% to 4.5% held by the top ten. The sample taken for sequencing was PBMCs. The receptors come from a man aged 25 to 45 in good health and CMV-seronegative. CDR3s include the opening cysteine and the closing phenylalanine or tryptophan. The D gene is left open where the match is weak. Part of the rows lack a size; the others show once, few, many or a class for expanded clones.

v_call: TRBV28; clone_size: once; cdr3_length: 14; d_call: TRBD1; j_call: TRBJ1-2; cdr3_aa: CASSSGTGVYGYTF; cdr3_nt: TGTGCCAGCAGTTCCGGGACAGGGGTCTATGGCTACACCTTC
v_call: TRBV11-1; clone_size: NA; cdr3_length: 14; d_call: TRBD1; j_call: TRBJ1-4; cdr3_aa: CASSLEGQDEKLFF; cdr3_nt: TGTGCCAGCAGCTTAGAAGGACAGGATGAAAAACTGTTTTTT
v_call: TRBV28; clone_size: NA; cdr3_length: 20; d_call: TRBD1; j_call: TRBJ2-3; cdr3_aa: CATGTAAGAEAPFGTDTQYF; cdr3_nt: TGTGCCACCGGGACAGCGGCCGGGGCGGAGGCCCCCTTCGGCACAGATACGCAGTATTTT
v_call: TRBV10-3; clone_size: NA; cdr3_length: 15; d_call: NA; j_call: TRBJ2-7; cdr3_aa: CAISDGGGSNYEQYF; cdr3_nt: TGTGCCATCAGTGACGGGGGAGGTTCCAACTACGAGCAGTACTTC
v_call: TRBV30; clone_size: NA; cdr3_length: 17; d_call: TRBD1; j_call: TRBJ2-4; cdr3_aa: CAWSVTGGPLAKNIQYF; cdr3_nt: TGTGCCTGGAGTGTGACAGGGGGTCCCCTAGCCAAAAACATTCAGTACTTC
v_call: TRBV4-2; clone_size: NA; cdr3_length: 16; d_call: TRBD2; j_call: TRBJ2-1; cdr3_aa: CASSPGTSGAYNEQFF; cdr3_nt: TGTGCCAGCAGCCCCGGGACTAGCGGGGCCTACAATGAGCAGTTCTTC
v_call: TRBV19; clone_size: NA; cdr3_length: 16; d_call: NA; j_call: TRBJ2-2; cdr3_aa: CASSHAGTLNTGELFF; cdr3_nt: TGTGCCAGTAGCCACGCGGGGACTTTGAACACCGGGGAGCTGTTTTTT
v_call: TRBV4-1; clone_size: NA; cdr3_length: 19; d_call: TRBD2; j_call: TRBJ2-1; cdr3_aa: CASSQPSGGWRGGRWEQFF; cdr3_nt: TGCGCCAGCAGCCAGCCCTCTGGTGGGTGGCGGGGGGGCCGATGGGAGCAGTTCTTC
v_call: TRBV4-2; clone_size: NA; cdr3_length: 18; d_call: NA; j_call: TRBJ2-3; cdr3_aa: CASSQDMVQSRSEDTQYF; cdr3_nt: TGTGCCAGCAGCCAAGATATGGTCCAGAGCAGGTCGGAAGATACGCAGTATTTT
v_call: TRBV9; clone_size: once; cdr3_length: 15; d_call: NA; j_call: TRBJ2-1; cdr3_aa: CASSVGGSGYNEQFF; cdr3_nt: TGTGCCAGCAGCGTAGGTGGTAGCGGCTACAATGAGCAGTTCTTC
v_call: TRBV7-3; clone_size: NA; cdr3_length: 13; d_call: NA; j_call: TRBJ1-1; cdr3_aa: CASSLTPDKEAFF; cdr3_nt: TGTGCCAGCAGCTTAACCCCGGACAAAGAAGCTTTCTTT
v_call: TRBV7-8; clone_size: NA; cdr3_length: 15; d_call: TRBD2; j_call: TRBJ2-1; cdr3_aa: CASSSTSGSDNEQFF; cdr3_nt: TGTGCCAGCAGCTCTACTAGCGGGAGCGATAATGAGCAGTTCTTC
v_call: TRBV5-1; clone_size: NA; cdr3_length: 14; d_call: NA; j_call: TRBJ2-7; cdr3_aa: CASSRETAFGEQYF; cdr3_nt: TGCGCCAGCAGCCGGGAGACAGCCTTCGGAGAGCAGTACTTC
v_call: TRBV10-2; clone_size: NA; cdr3_length: 15; d_call: TRBD1; j_call: TRBJ1-1; cdr3_aa: CASRDSAKKNTEAFF; cdr3_nt: TGCGCCAGCCGGGACAGCGCGAAAAAAAACACTGAAGCTTTCTTT
v_call: TRBV6-5; clone_size: NA; cdr3_length: 14; d_call: TRBD1; j_call: TRBJ2-7; cdr3_aa: CASSYRGPSYEQYF; cdr3_nt: TGTGCCAGCAGTTACAGGGGGCCCTCCTACGAGCAGTACTTC
v_call: TRBV29-1; clone_size: NA; cdr3_length: 12; d_call: NA; j_call: TRBJ2-2; cdr3_aa: CSVAQHTGELFF; cdr3_nt: TGCAGCGTGGCACAGCATACCGGGGAGCTGTTTTTT
v_call: TRBV7-2; clone_size: NA; cdr3_length: 18; d_call: NA; j_call: TRBJ1-1; cdr3_aa: CASSLRVAGRGINTEAFF; cdr3_nt: TGTGCCAGCAGCTTAAGGGTTGCGGGCAGGGGCATTAACACTGAAGCTTTCTTT
v_call: TRBV7-9; clone_size: few; cdr3_length: 15; d_call: TRBD1; j_call: TRBJ1-1; cdr3_aa: CASSPRTGQSAEAFF; cdr3_nt: TGTGCCAGCAGCCCCCGGACAGGGCAATCAGCTGAAGCTTTCTTT
v_call: TRBV9; clone_size: NA; cdr3_length: 14; d_call: NA; j_call: TRBJ1-6; cdr3_aa: CASSVGGANSPLHF; cdr3_nt: TGTGCCAGCAGCGTAGGTGGGGCAAATTCACCCCTCCACTTT
v_call: TRBV4-2; clone_size: once; cdr3_length: 16; d_call: TRBD2; j_call: TRBJ2-3; cdr3_aa: CASSQDWTSSTDTQYF; cdr3_nt: TGTGCCAGCAGCCAAGATTGGACTAGCAGCACAGATACGCAGTATTTT
v_call: TRBV7-9; clone_size: NA; cdr3_length: 14; d_call: TRBD2; j_call: TRBJ2-7; cdr3_aa: CASRRERGTYEQYF; cdr3_nt: TGTGCCAGCAGGCGGGAGAGGGGTACCTACGAGCAGTACTTC
v_call: TRBV28; clone_size: NA; cdr3_length: 17; d_call: NA; j_call: TRBJ1-1; cdr3_aa: CASSLDLQVIMNTEAFF; cdr3_nt: TGTGCCAGCAGTTTGGATCTACAGGTGATCATGAACACTGAAGCTTTCTTT
v_call: TRBV27; clone_size: few; cdr3_length: 13; d_call: NA; j_call: TRBJ2-5; cdr3_aa: CASSSGDSGTQYF; cdr3_nt: TGTGCCAGCAGTTCCGGGGACTCAGGGACCCAGTACTTC
v_call: TRBV2; clone_size: NA; cdr3_length: 15; d_call: NA; j_call: TRBJ1-5; cdr3_aa: CASSEGEFTNQPQHF; cdr3_nt: TGTGCCAGCAGTGAAGGAGAATTCACCAATCAGCCCCAGCATTTT
v_call: TRBV28; clone_size: NA; cdr3_length: 13; d_call: TRBD2; j_call: TRBJ2-7; cdr3_aa: CASNLAGSYEQYF; cdr3_nt: TGTGCCAGCAACCTAGCGGGATCCTACGAGCAGTACTTC
v_call: TRBV28; clone_size: NA; cdr3_length: 17; d_call: TRBD1; j_call: TRBJ2-5; cdr3_aa: CASSRGGNRGFWETQYF; cdr3_nt: TGTGCCAGCAGCCGTGGAGGGAACAGGGGGTTTTGGGAGACCCAGTACTTC
v_call: TRBV7-9; clone_size: NA; cdr3_length: 16; d_call: TRBD2; j_call: TRBJ2-5; cdr3_aa: CASSFNLAALQETQYF; cdr3_nt: TGTGCCAGCAGCTTTAATCTAGCGGCCTTACAAGAGACCCAGTACTTC
v_call: TRBV5-1; clone_size: NA; cdr3_length: 14; d_call: TRBD1; j_call: TRBJ1-3; cdr3_aa: CASTRDSSGNTIYF; cdr3_nt: TGCGCCAGCACCCGGGACAGTTCTGGAAACACCATATATTTT
v_call: TRBV21-1; clone_size: NA; cdr3_length: 16; d_call: NA; j_call: TRBJ2-7; cdr3_aa: CASSKRLTGLLYEQYF; cdr3_nt: TGTGCCAGCAGCAAAAGGCTTACAGGGCTTCTCTACGAGCAGTACTTC
v_call: TRBV27; clone_size: few; cdr3_length: 16; d_call: TRBD1; j_call: TRBJ1-1; cdr3_aa: CASSTDRGGVGTEAFF; cdr3_nt: TGTGCCAGCAGTACCGACAGGGGGGGTGTGGGCACTGAAGCTTTCTTT
v_call: TRBV30; clone_size: NA; cdr3_length: 15; d_call: TRBD2; j_call: TRBJ2-7; cdr3_aa: CAWSGSGRASYEQYF; cdr3_nt: TGTGCCTGGAGTGGGAGCGGGAGGGCCTCCTACGAGCAGTACTTC
v_call: TRBV4-1; clone_size: few; cdr3_length: 13; d_call: NA; j_call: TRBJ2-5; cdr3_aa: CASSPLALETQYF; cdr3_nt: TGCGCCAGCAGCCCGCTAGCTCTAGAGACCCAGTACTTC
v_call: TRBV9; clone_size: NA; cdr3_length: 16; d_call: TRBD2; j_call: TRBJ2-1; cdr3_aa: CASSIRLAGSYNEQFF; cdr3_nt: TGTGCCAGCAGCATCCGTCTAGCGGGCTCCTACAATGAGCAGTTCTTC
v_call: TRBV7-6; clone_size: NA; cdr3_length: 14; d_call: TRBD1; j_call: TRBJ1-2; cdr3_aa: CASSLAQGVEGYTF; cdr3_nt: TGTGCCAGCAGCTTAGCCCAGGGGGTGGAGGGCTACACCTTC
v_call: TRBV7-9; clone_size: NA; cdr3_length: 16; d_call: TRBD2; j_call: TRBJ2-1; cdr3_aa: CASSPLAGLTYNEQFF; cdr3_nt: TGTGCCAGCAGCCCGTTAGCGGGACTTACCTACAATGAGCAGTTCTTC
v_call: TRBV4-3; clone_size: NA; cdr3_length: 16; d_call: NA; j_call: TRBJ2-3; cdr3_aa: CASSSQGRPSTDTQYF; cdr3_nt: TGCGCCAGCAGCTCCCAGGGCAGGCCTAGCACAGATACGCAGTATTTT
v_call: TRBV2; clone_size: NA; cdr3_length: 11; d_call: TRBD1; j_call: TRBJ2-7; cdr3_aa: CASSRQGAKYF; cdr3_nt: TGTGCCAGCAGTAGACAGGGGGCGAAGTACTTC
v_call: TRBV2; clone_size: NA; cdr3_length: 15; d_call: NA; j_call: TRBJ1-5; cdr3_aa: CASSESVSTRQPQHF; cdr3_nt: TGTGCCAGCAGTGAGAGTGTCTCGACAAGACAGCCCCAGCATTTT
v_call: TRBV9; clone_size: NA; cdr3_length: 21; d_call: NA; j_call: TRBJ2-2; cdr3_aa: CASSVGLSLLGADHNTGELFF; cdr3_nt: TGTGCCAGTAGCGTAGGGTTATCTTTACTGGGAGCGGACCATAACACCGGGGAGCTGTTTTTT
v_call: TRBV10-3; clone_size: NA; cdr3_length: 17; d_call: TRBD2; j_call: TRBJ2-2; cdr3_aa: CAIRPSGRAGSTGELFF; cdr3_nt: TGTGCCATCAGGCCTAGCGGGAGGGCCGGGAGCACCGGGGAGCTGTTTTTT
v_call: TRBV7-9; clone_size: few; cdr3_length: 14; d_call: NA; j_call: TRBJ2-5; cdr3_aa: CASSLVASQETQYF; cdr3_nt: TGTGCCAGCAGCTTAGTGGCCAGCCAAGAGACCCAGTACTTC
v_call: TRBV9; clone_size: few; cdr3_length: 16; d_call: TRBD2; j_call: TRBJ2-2; cdr3_aa: CASSARLAANTGELFF; cdr3_nt: TGTGCCAGCAGCGCACGACTAGCCGCAAACACCGGGGAGCTGTTTTTT
v_call: TRBV7-2; clone_size: few; cdr3_length: 14; d_call: NA; j_call: TRBJ2-7; cdr3_aa: CASSTGTNSYEQYF; cdr3_nt: TGTGCCAGCAGCACCGGGACAAACTCCTACGAGCAGTACTTC
v_call: TRBV25-1; clone_size: NA; cdr3_length: 13; d_call: TRBD1; j_call: TRBJ1-1; cdr3_aa: CASSGQGNTEAFF; cdr3_nt: TGTGCCAGTTCTGGACAGGGGAACACTGAAGCTTTCTTT
v_call: TRBV5-8; clone_size: NA; cdr3_length: 14; d_call: NA; j_call: TRBJ1-6; cdr3_aa: CASSFRAFNSPLHF; cdr3_nt: TGTGCCAGCAGCTTCCGAGCATTTAATTCACCCCTCCACTTT
v_call: TRBV19; clone_size: NA; cdr3_length: 15; d_call: NA; j_call: TRBJ2-3; cdr3_aa: CASSMGDPWADTQYF; cdr3_nt: TGTGCCAGTAGTATGGGAGACCCGTGGGCAGATACGCAGTATTTT
v_call: TRBV4-1; clone_size: NA; cdr3_length: 15; d_call: NA; j_call: TRBJ1-2; cdr3_aa: CASSSRQLTNYGYTF; cdr3_nt: TGCGCCAGCAGCTCCCGACAGCTTACTAACTATGGCTACACCTTC
v_call: TRBV4-3; clone_size: NA; cdr3_length: 15; d_call: TRBD1; j_call: TRBJ1-6; cdr3_aa: CASSQEETGASPLHF; cdr3_nt: TGCGCCAGCAGCCAAGAAGAGACAGGGGCTTCACCCCTCCACTTT
v_call: TRBV7-3; clone_size: few; cdr3_length: 14; d_call: TRBD1; j_call: TRBJ1-6; cdr3_aa: CASSLTDRASPLHF; cdr3_nt: TGTGCCAGCAGCTTAACGGACAGGGCATCACCCCTCCACTTT
v_call: TRBV28; clone_size: NA; cdr3_length: 14; d_call: NA; j_call: TRBJ1-1; cdr3_aa: CASSLPGSRTEAFF; cdr3_nt: TGTGCCAGCAGTTTGCCGGGGTCGCGCACTGAAGCTTTCTTT
v_call: TRBV2; clone_size: NA; cdr3_length: 18; d_call: TRBD2; j_call: TRBJ2-1; cdr3_aa: CAISGVSSGRSFYNEQFF; cdr3_nt: TGTGCCATCTCGGGCGTGTCTAGCGGGAGAAGTTTCTACAATGAGCAGTTCTTC
v_call: TRBV2; clone_size: few; cdr3_length: 15; d_call: NA; j_call: TRBJ1-4; cdr3_aa: CASSVQGQTNEKLFF; cdr3_nt: TGTGCCAGCAGTGTACAGGGTCAGACTAATGAAAAACTGTTTTTT
v_call: TRBV2; clone_size: few; cdr3_length: 12; d_call: TRBD2; j_call: TRBJ2-7; cdr3_aa: CASHPTSFEQYF; cdr3_nt: TGTGCCAGCCATCCGACTAGCTTCGAGCAGTACTTC